This T cell receptor (beta chain) was recovered during a study of blood T cell repertoires in COVID-19. Looking at the study overall: Whether acute or convalescent, the COVID-19 samples came from the United States, Italy and Spain.

The V gene's germline CDR1 is MDHEN and CDR2 SYDVKM. This CDR3 region has 13 residues. V dropped 2 bases and J dropped 3 bases, with 7 bases sitting between them. In the original workflow: Estimation of nucleated cell counts was performed using reference gene primer amplification. Assay: immunoSEQ multiplex PCR; the TCRdb copy retains only in-frame clones and omits some. The D gene and trimming were derived from the DNA, and the V and J assignments and clone size from that table. Here the sample spans approximately 270,000 clones, around 90% being singletons. The chain recombines TRBV28 with TRBJ1-1; the D is unclear. The sequenced sample consisted of peripheral blood. The sequence was collected from a man over 45 with acute or convalescent COVID-19. CDR3 DNA: TGTGCCAGCAGTTTACAACGCGACACTGAAGCTTTCTTT. Amino acids: CASSLQRDTEAFF.